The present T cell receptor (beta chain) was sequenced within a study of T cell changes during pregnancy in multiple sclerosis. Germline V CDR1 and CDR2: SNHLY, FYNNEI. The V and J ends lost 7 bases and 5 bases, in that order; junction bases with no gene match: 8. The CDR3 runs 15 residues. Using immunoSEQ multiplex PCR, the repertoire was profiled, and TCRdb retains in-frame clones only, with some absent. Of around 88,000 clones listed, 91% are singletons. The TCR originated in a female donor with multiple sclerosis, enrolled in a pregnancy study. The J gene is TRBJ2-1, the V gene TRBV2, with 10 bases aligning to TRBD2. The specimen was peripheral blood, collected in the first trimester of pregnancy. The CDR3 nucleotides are TGTGCCAGCATATTAGCGGGAGGTCGGCACAATGAGCAGTTCTTC. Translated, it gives CASILAGGRHNEQFF.